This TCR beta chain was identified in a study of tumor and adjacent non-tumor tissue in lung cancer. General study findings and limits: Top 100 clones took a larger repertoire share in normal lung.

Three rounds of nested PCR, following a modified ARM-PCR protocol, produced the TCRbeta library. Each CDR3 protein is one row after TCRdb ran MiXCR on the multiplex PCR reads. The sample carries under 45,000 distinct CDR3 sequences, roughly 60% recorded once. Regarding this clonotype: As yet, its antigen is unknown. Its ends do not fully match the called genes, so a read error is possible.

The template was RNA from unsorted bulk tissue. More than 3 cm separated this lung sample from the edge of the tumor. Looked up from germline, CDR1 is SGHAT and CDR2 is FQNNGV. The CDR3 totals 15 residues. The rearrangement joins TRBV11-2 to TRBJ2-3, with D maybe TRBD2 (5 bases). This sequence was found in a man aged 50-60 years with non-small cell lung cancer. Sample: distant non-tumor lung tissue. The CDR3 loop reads CASSPMSSSTDRQYF. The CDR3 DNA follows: TGTGCCAGCAGCCCAATGAGCTCTAGCACAGATAGGCAGTATTTT. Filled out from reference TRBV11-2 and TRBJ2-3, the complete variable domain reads EAGVAQSPRYKIIEKRQSVAFWCNPISGHATLYWYQQILGQGPKLLIQFQNNGVVDDSQLPKDRFSAERLKGVDSTLKIQPAKLEDSAVYLCASSPMSSSTDRQYFGPGTRLTVL.